The clone carrying this TCR beta chain was picked up many times. What it recognizes is unknown. Amplified TCR beta CDR3 regions came from RNA transcripts. The HTBI primer set drove a first-round RT-PCR of the TCR CDR3. One entry per CDR3 protein, called by TCRdb with MiXCR from the multiplex PCR reads. The sample carries more than 350,000 distinct CDR3 sequences, around 13% recorded once. The CDR3 is 15 residues long. After removal of 3 bases from V and 10 bases from J, the junction contained 8 bases not matched to a gene. This sample is drawn from a study of T cells in Graves' hyperthyroidism and ophthalmopathy. The study's findings and limits: Most clonotypes that expanded in the thyroid above 0.001 also showed up in blood.

This rearrangement joins TRBV12-3 or TRBV12-4 to TRBJ1-5, with 11 bases fitting TRBD1. The TCR originated in a woman in her 30s with Graves' ophthalmopathy. Sample: blood. The CDR3 loop is CASSFGGQGGRPQHF. The CDR3 DNA reads TGTGCCAGCAGTTTTGGGGGACAGGGGGGTCGACCCCAGCATTTT.